Each of the 3 T cell receptor beta chains below was sequenced from the same sample in a study of blood T cell repertoires in COVID-19. Clones were sequenced by immunoSEQ multiplex PCR, and TCRdb holds only the in-frame ones, with some missing. The table has 100,000 to 120,000 clones, about 80% seen once. Sequencing used peripheral blood. The receptors here all came from an elderly woman with acute or convalescent COVID-19.

The V gene is TRBV4-2, the J gene TRBJ1-2; 7 positions agree with TRBD1. The CDR3 runs 14 residues. Germline V gene lookup returns CDR1 LGHNA and CDR2 YNFKEQ. The J segment lost 0 bases and the V segment lost 7 bases, leaving 5 bases of the junction unmatched. The CDR3 sequence: CASTSGQTNYGYTF. The DNA for the CDR3 is TGTGCCAGCACCTCGGGACAGACTAACTATGGCTACACCTTC.

This clone was recorded a few times. The V gene is TRBV2, the J gene TRBJ2-2; D is perhaps TRBD2 (6 bases). V lost 8 bases and J 0 bases, leaving 13 bases between the germline ends. The CDR3 totals 15 residues. Germline values: CDR1 SNHLY, CDR2 FYNNEI. The CDR3 sequence: CASQQTRANTGELFF. Written as DNA, the CDR3 is TGTGCCAGCCAACAGACTAGGGCGAACACCGGGGAGCTGTTTTTT.

V gene TRBV12-5 combines with J gene TRBJ2-7; TRBD2 agrees at 7 bases. J gave up 0 bases and V 1 base, and 3 bases lay outside the gene matches. CDR3 length: 15 amino acids. CDR1 LGHNT and CDR2 FRNRAP come from the germline V gene. The CDR3 spells CASGLAGGGSYEQYF. As DNA, the CDR3 is TGTGCTAGTGGTTTGGCGGGGGGAGGCTCCTACGAGCAGTACTTC.